The next 14 T cell receptor beta chains were all read from a single sample in a study of tumor-infiltrating lymphocytes in primary liver carcinoma. From approximately 530 ng of total RNA, TCR beta-specific cDNA was reverse-transcribed using a constant-region primer. Three-round nested multiplex PCR performed with slightly modified ARM-PCR produced the TCR beta libraries. A C-beta reverse primer was combined with TRBV1-TRBV30 forward primers in the first two PCR rounds, and each round had around 11 cycles. TCRdb analysed the multiplex PCR reads with MiXCR anew, one entry per CDR3 protein. The sample carries about 84,000 distinct CDR3 sequences, 55% to 85% recorded once. The study co-extracted DNA and RNA from roughly 20-30 mg of unsorted bulk tissue. Sequenced material: liver tumor tissue from sampling region 1. Stated subset: tumor region T1, superior pole. The origin of the receptors is a man between 40 and 49 years old with primary liver carcinoma and hepatitis B virus infection.

The chain recombines TRBV19 with TRBJ1-5, with no clear D. The germline V gene has CDR1 LNHDA and CDR2 SQIVND (reference sequence). The CDR3 is made up of 14 amino acids. Trimming pared 6 bases from V and 2 bases from J, leaving 11 bases between. Here the CDR3 reads CASSPDGGNQPQHF. The CDR3, as DNA: TGTGCCAGTAGCCCGGATGGGGGCAATCAGCCCCAGCATTTT. Complete variable domain (other parts from reference TRBV19 and TRBJ1-5): DGGITQSPKYLFRKEGQNVTLSCEQNLNHDAMYWYRQDPGQGLRLIYYSQIVNDFQKGDIAEGYSVSREKKESFPLTVTSAQKNPTAFYLCASSPDGGNQPQHFGDGTRLSIL.

Turning to this clonotype: A junction end diverges from the germline sequence, so it may reflect a read error. The chain uses TRBV29-1 and TRBJ2-1; D may be TRBD1 or TRBD2 (5 bases each). Germline assignment: CDR1 SQVTM and CDR2 ANQGSEA. CDR3 length: 14 residues. CDR3 sequence: CSVVGRGPFDEQFF. The DNA for the CDR3 is TGCAGCGTTGTTGGACGGGGACCTTTCGATGAGCAATTCTTC.

This clonotype has just one count. The V call is TRBV6-5, the J call TRBJ2-3; D not certain. The V gene lost 4 bases and the J gene lost 8 bases, with 13 bases spanning the gap. This CDR3 is 13 amino acids long. Germline values: CDR1 MNHEY, CDR2 SVGAGI. CDR3 nucleotide sequence: TGTGCCAGCAGTTCCCAGGCTCCGGCTACGCAGTATTTT. It specifies CASSSQAPATQYF.

The table lists this clonotype with a few counts. The V gene is TRBV7-2, the J gene TRBJ2-3; possible D gene TRBD1, 5 bases. Germline V lookup: CDR1 SGHTA, CDR2 FQGNSA. The CDR3 totals 14 residues. V was clipped by 3 bases and J by 3 bases, with 10 bases between them. The CDR3 sequence: CASSLQGTTDTQYF. In nucleotides, the CDR3 is TGTGCCAGCAGCTTGCAGGGCACGACAGATACGCAGTATTTT. Full variable domain (missing parts from reference TRBV7-2 and TRBJ2-3): GAGVSQSPSNKVTEKGKDVELRCDPISGHTALYWYRQSLGQGLEFLIYFQGNSAPDKSGLPSDRFSAERTGGSVSTLTIQRTQQEDSAVYLCASSLQGTTDTQYFGPGTRLTVL.

This clonotype was observed a handful of times. Compared with germline, one end of the junction differs, possibly owing to a read error. V gene TRBV12-3 or TRBV12-4 combines with J gene TRBJ2-5; 8 bases are a match to TRBD1. The CDR3 runs to 14 residues. CDR3 region: CVSSLMTGVEAQYF. CDR3 in DNA: TGTGTCAGCAGTCTTATGACAGGGGTGGAGGCTCAGTACTTC.

Points on this clonotype: The conserved phenylalanine or tryptophan is not found at the CDR3 terminus, so this likely reflects a read error. The rearrangement uses TRBV7-9 and TRBJ2-3; 11 nucleotides align to TRBD2. This CDR3 comprises 18 residues. V gave up 1 base and J gave up 4 bases; unmatched junction bases: 10. Looked up from germline, CDR1 is SEHNR and CDR2 is FQNEAQ (reference sequence). Here the CDR3 reads CASSLGSSGRAGSDTQYL. The DNA of the CDR3 is TGTGCCAGCAGCTTAGGCAGTAGCGGGAGGGCCGGCTCAGATACGCAGTATTTA.

In regard to this clonotype: The conserved phenylalanine or tryptophan normally closing the CDR3 is absent here, so this likely arose from a read error. This chain links TRBV4-1 with TRBJ2-7, with TRBD2 as a possible D gene (6 bases). From germline, CDR1 is MGHRA and CDR2 YSYEKL. CDR3 length: 17 amino acids. The CDR3 DNA is TGCGCCAGTAGCCCAAGATCGTTGGGCGGGGACTCCTACGAGCAGTACTTA. This encodes CASSPRSLGGDSYEQYL.

J is TRBJ2-1 and V is TRBV11-2; 8 bases align to TRBD2. CDR1 is SGHAT, CDR2 FQNNGV, per germline. The J segment lost 10 bases and the V segment lost 6 bases, leaving 17 bases of the junction unmatched. The CDR3 contains 16 residues. The CDR3 sequence is CASSLDIGLAMSEQFF. CDR3 in DNA: TGTGCCAGCAGTTTGGATATCGGACTAGCCATGAGCGAGCAGTTCTTC.

This clonotype has a count of ten or more. The rearrangement joins TRBV7-8 to TRBJ2-7, with D perhaps matching TRBD1 or TRBD2 (6 bases each). The germline V and J ends were trimmed by 2 bases and 1 base, with 9 bases remaining between them. This CDR3 contains 14 residues. Per the germline V gene, CDR1 is SGHVS and CDR2 is FQNEAQ. Written as DNA, the CDR3 is TGTGCCAGCAGCTTAATAGGGGGGTCCTACGAGCAGTACTTC. It is translated as CASSLIGGSYEQYF.

This clonotype came up many times. V is TRBV20-1 and J is TRBJ2-2; 9 nucleotides match TRBD2. The length of the CDR3 is 13 residues. CDR1 is DFQATT, CDR2 SNEGSKA, per germline (reference sequence). The trim removed 5 bases at V and 6 bases at J, leaving 4 bases unmatched. CDR3 sequence reads: CSAASGIAGELFF. The CDR3 DNA reads as TGCAGTGCTGCTAGCGGGATCGCCGGGGAGCTGTTTTTT.

This clonotype was picked up many times. The chain is built from TRBV6-5 and TRBJ2-3; the match to TRBD2 covers 11 bases. Germline CDR1 and CDR2: MNHEY and SVGAGI. The CDR3 is 13 amino acids. V was pared by 8 bases and J by 3 bases, with 1 base of the junction left unmatched. CDR3 bases: TGTGCCAGCCTAGCGGGAGGAACAGATACGCAGTATTTT. Amino acids: CASLAGGTDTQYF.

Comments on this clonotype: A read error is likely, as this CDR3 ends without the conserved phenylalanine or tryptophan. As DNA, the CDR3 is TGTGTCAGCAGCTCGCGGGACTCAATCTACGAACAGTACTCC. It specifies CVSSSRDSIYEQYS. The chain employs TRBV11-1 and TRBJ2-7, with D maybe TRBD2 (6 bases). This CDR3 has 14 amino acids. Germline loops: CDR1 SGHAT, CDR2 FQDESV (reference sequence).

The CDR3 here is CASILRRGETQYF. The DNA of the CDR3 is TGTGCCAGCATCCTGCGCAGGGGAGAGACCCAGTACTTC. J is TRBJ2-5 and V is TRBV6-1, with TRBD1 as a possible D gene (6 bases). Trimming left V 7 bases short and J 4 bases short, with 13 bases between. CDR1 is MNHNS, CDR2 SASEGT, per germline. This CDR3 contains 13 residues.

Only a few counts were recorded for this clonotype. The chain uses TRBV14 and TRBJ2-7; D remains unclear. Per germline, CDR1 SGHDN and CDR2 FVKESK. This CDR3 is 12 amino acids long. Trimming pared 6 bases from V and 4 bases from J, leaving 10 bases between. In DNA, the CDR3 is TGTGCCAGCAGTAAGGACGGATACGAGCAGTACTTC. Encoded protein: CASSKDGYEQYF.